There are many counts of the clone carrying this T cell receptor beta chain. The data belong to a study of identical twins. In TCRdb, the 5' RACE reads were re-called with MiXCR into one record per CDR3 protein. The data hold under 250,000 distinct CDR3 sequences, with roughly 9.4% observed a single time. V lost 5 bases to trimming and J lost 6 bases, with 11 bases between them. Germline lookup yields CDR1 LGHDT and CDR2 YNNKEL (reference sequence). This CDR3 has 12 residues. The chain links TRBV3-1 to TRBJ2-7, with unresolved D. This receptor was taken from a woman aged 18-30 years in good health. The sample consisted of memory (CD45RO+) T cells sorted from blood. The CDR3 is CASSSRLSEQYF. CDR3 nucleotides: TGTGCCAGCAGCTCCCGACTCTCCGAGCAGTACTTC.